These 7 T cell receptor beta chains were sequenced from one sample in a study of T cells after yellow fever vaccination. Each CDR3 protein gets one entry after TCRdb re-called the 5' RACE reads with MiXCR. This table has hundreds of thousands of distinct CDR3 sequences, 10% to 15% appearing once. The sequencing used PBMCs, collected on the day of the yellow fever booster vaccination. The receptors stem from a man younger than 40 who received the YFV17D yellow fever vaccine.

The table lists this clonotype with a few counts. CDR3 sequence reads: CASRRSGMGNYEQYF. CDR3 nucleotides: TGTGCCAGCAGACGTAGCGGGATGGGTAACTACGAGCAGTACTTC. The chain employs TRBV11-2 and TRBJ2-7; 8 nucleotides match TRBD2. Germline CDR1 SGHAT, CDR2 FQNNGV. The length of the CDR3 is 15 residues. J lost 3 bases, V lost 6 bases, and 10 bases had no gene match.

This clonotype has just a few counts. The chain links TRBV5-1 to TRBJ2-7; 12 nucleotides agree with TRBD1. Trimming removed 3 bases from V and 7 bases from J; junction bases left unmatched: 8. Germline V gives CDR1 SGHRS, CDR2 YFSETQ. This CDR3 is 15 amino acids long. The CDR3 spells CASSSPGQGAREQYF. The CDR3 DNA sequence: TGCGCCAGCAGCTCACCGGGACAGGGGGCGCGGGAGCAGTACTTC.

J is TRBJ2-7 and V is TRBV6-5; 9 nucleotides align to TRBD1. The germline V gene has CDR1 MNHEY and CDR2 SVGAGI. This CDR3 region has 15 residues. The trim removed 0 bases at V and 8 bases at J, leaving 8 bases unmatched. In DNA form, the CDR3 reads TGTGCCAGCAGTTACTCATGGGACAGGGCGACCCAGCAGTACTTC. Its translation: CASSYSWDRATQQYF.

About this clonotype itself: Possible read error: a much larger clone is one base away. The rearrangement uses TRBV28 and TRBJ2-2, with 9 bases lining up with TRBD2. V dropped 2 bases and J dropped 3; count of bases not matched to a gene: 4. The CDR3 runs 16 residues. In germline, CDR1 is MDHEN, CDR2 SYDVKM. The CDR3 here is CASSLGLAGHTGELFF. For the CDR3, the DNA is TGTGCCAGCAGTTTAGGTCTAGCGGGACACACCGGGGAGCTGTTTTTT.

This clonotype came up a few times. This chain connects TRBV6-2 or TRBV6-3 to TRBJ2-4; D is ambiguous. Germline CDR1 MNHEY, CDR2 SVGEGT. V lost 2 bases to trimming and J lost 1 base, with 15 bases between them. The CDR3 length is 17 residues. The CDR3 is CASSYAALSLAKNIQYF. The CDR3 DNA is TGTGCCAGCAGTTACGCTGCTCTTTCACTCGCCAAAAACATTCAGTACTTC.

CDR3 nucleotide sequence: TGCGCCAGCAGCATCGCGGGCACAGATACGCAGTATTTT. Encoded protein: CASSIAGTDTQYF. This chain links TRBV5-1 with TRBJ2-3; D not resolved. The CDR3 is 13 residues long. V lost 4 bases to trimming and J lost 1 base, with 7 bases between them. Germline V gene lookup returns CDR1 SGHRS and CDR2 YFSETQ.

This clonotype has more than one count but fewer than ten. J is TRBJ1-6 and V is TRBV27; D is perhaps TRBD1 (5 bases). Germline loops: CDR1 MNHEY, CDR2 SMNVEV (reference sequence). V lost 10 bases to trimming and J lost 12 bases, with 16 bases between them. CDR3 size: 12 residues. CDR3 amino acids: CATRIGGGPLHF. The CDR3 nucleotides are TGTGCCACCCGAATCGGCGGGGGACCCCTCCACTTT.